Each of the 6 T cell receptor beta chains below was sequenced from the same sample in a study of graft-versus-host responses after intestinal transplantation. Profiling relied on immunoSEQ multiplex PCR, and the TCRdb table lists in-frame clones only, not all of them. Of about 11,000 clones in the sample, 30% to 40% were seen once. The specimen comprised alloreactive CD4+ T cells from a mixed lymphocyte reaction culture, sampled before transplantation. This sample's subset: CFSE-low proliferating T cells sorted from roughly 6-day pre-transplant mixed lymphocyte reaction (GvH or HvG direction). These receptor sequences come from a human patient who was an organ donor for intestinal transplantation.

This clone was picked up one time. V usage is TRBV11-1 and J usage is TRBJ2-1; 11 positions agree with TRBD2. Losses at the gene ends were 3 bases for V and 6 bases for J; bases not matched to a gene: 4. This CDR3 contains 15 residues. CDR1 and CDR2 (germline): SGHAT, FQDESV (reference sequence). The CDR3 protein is CASSFRLAGSNEQFF. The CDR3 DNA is TGTGCCAGCAGCTTTCGACTAGCGGGGAGCAATGAGCAGTTCTTC.

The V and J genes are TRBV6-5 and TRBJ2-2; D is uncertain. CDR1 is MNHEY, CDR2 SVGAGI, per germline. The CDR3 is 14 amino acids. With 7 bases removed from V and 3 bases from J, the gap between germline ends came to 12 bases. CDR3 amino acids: CASTPSTYTGELFF. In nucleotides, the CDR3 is TGTGCCAGCACCCCTTCGACTTACACCGGGGAGCTGTTTTTT.

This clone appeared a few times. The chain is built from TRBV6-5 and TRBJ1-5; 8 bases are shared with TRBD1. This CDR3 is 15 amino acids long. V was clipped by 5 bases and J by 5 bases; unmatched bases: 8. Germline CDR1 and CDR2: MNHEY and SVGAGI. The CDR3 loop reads CASSPRGRRDQPQHF. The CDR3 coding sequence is TGTGCCAGCAGTCCCAGGGGGCGCAGGGATCAGCCCCAGCATTTT.

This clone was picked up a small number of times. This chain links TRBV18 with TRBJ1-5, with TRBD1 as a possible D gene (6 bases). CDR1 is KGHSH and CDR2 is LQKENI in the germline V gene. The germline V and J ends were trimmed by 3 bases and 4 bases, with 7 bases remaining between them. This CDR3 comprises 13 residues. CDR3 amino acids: CASSPDRNQPQHF. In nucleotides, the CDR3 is TGTGCCAGCTCACCCGACAGGAATCAGCCCCAGCATTTT. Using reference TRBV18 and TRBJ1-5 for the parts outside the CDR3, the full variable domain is NAGVMQNPRHLVRRRGQEARLRCSPMKGHSHVYWYRQLPEEGLKFMVYLQKENIIDESGMPKERFSAEFPKEGPSILRIQQVVRGDSAAYFCASSPDRNQPQHFGDGTRLSIL.

The CDR3 reads CASSLSGQGLAKNIQYF. The CDR3 bases are TGTGCCAGCAGCTTATCCGGACAGGGGCTAGCCAAAAACATTCAGTACTTC. This sequence joins TRBV7-2 and TRBJ2-4; 9 bases match TRBD1. The ends lost 2 bases at V and 0 bases at J; junction bases unmatched: 5. CDR1 is SGHTA, CDR2 FQGNSA, per germline. This CDR3 has 17 residues.

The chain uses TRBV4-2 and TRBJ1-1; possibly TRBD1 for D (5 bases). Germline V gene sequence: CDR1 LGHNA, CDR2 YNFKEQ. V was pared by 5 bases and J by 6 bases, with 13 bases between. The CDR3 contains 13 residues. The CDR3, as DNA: TGTGCCAGCAGCTTGGGCCCGGGGGCTGAAGCTTTCTTT. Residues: CASSLGPGAEAFF.